This record covers a single T cell receptor beta chain. Its specificity is unknown. Germline CDR1 MDHEN, CDR2 SYDVKM. The CDR3 has 15 amino acids. V gave up 4 bases and J gave up 3 bases, with 16 bases separating them. Library preparation (for TCRbeta) was performed with unique molecular identifiers. TCRdb recomputed calls from the PCR reads with MiXCR, one row per CDR3 protein. The data show almost 500,000 distinct CDR3 sequences, 10% seen once. These data are taken from a study of T-cell reconstitution after alpha-beta-depleted transplantation in children. Whole-study results and caveats: Newly made T cells mostly supplied T-cell counts and diversity one year after transplant. Where alpha-beta T cells came from about two months after transplant was reportedly several hundred expanded graft clones. The high TCRbeta diversity at day 60 in some patients came from surviving recipient T cells and thymic progenitors.

Material: PBMCs, obtained before TCRalphabeta/CD19-depleted stem cell transplant. This sequence was found in a child aged 2 to 10 with inherited bone marrow failure, due to receive a stem cell transplant. The chain joins TRBV28 to TRBJ2-7; D possibly corresponds to TRBD2 (6 bases). This CDR3 is CASSSAAGSGYEQYF. The CDR3, as DNA: TGTGCCAGCAGTTCCGCAGCGGGTTCGGGCTACGAGCAGTACTTC.